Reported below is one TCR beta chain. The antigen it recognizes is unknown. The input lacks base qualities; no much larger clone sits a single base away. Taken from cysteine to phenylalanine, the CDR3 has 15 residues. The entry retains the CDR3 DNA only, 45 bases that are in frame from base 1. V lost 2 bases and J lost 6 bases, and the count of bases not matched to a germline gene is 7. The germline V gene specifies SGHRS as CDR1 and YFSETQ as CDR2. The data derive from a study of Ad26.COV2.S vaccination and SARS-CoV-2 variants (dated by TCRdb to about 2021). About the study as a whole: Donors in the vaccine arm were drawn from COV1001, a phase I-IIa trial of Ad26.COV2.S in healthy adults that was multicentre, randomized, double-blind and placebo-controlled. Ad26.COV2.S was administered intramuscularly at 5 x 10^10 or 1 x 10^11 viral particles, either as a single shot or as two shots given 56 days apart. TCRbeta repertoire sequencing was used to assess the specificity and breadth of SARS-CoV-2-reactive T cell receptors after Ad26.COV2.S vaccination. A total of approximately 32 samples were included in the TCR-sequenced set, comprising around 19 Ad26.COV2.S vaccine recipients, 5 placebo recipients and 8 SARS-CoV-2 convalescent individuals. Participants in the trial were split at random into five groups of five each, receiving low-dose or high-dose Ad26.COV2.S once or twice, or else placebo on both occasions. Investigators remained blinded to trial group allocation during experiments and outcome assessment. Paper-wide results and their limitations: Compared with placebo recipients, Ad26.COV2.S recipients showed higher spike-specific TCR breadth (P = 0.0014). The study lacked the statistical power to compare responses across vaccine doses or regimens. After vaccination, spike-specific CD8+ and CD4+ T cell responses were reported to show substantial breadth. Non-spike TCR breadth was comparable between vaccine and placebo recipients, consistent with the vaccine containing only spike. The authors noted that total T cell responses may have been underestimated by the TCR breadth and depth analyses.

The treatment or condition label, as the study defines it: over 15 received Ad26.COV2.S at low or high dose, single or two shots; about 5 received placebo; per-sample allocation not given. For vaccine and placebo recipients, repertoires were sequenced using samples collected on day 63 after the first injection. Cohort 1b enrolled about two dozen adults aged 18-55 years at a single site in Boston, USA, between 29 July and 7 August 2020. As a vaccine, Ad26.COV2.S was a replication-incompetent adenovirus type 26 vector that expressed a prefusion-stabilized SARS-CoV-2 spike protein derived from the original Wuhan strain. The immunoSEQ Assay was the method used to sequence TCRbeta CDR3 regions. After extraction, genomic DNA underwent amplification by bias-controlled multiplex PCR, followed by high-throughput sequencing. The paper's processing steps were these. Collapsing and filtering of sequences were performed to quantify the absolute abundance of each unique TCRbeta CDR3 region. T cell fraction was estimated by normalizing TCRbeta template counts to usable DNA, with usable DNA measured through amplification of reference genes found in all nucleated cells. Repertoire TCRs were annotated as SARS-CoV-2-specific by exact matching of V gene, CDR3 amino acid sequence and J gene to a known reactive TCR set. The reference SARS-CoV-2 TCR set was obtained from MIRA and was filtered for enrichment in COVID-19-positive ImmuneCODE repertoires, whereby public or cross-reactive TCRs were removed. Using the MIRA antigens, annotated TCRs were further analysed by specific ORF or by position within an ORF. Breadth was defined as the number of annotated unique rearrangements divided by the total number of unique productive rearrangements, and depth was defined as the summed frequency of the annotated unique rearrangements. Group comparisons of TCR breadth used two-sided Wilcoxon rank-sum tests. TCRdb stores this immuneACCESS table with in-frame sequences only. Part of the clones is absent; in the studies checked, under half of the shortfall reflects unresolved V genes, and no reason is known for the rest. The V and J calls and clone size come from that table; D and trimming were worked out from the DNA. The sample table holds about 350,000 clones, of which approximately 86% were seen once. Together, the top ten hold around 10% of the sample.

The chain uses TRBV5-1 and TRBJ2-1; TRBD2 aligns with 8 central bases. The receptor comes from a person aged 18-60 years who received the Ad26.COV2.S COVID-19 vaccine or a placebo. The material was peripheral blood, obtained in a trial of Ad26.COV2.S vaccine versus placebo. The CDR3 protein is CASSLPGGPINEQFF. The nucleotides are TGCGCCAGCAGCTTACCGGGGGGGCCGATCAATGAGCAGTTCTTC.